Below, one TCR beta chain is given with its context. The antigen is not known. This entry comes from a study of blood T cells in healthy people across ages. Using a J-beta primer mix together with a sample-barcoded 5' primer, a second PCR was run for roughly 6 to 12 cycles. The study obtained at least 3 million CDR3-containing paired-end reads from every sample. TCRdb used MiXCR to reprocess the 5' RACE reads, holding one entry per CDR3 protein. The sample contains some 1.6 million distinct CDR3 sequences, about 31% of which appear only once. Study conclusions and caveats: Possibly, changes in expanded clonotypes were confounded because donor CMV status was unknown. Diversity estimates drawn from one million T cells were deemed underestimates. Both higher diversity and more naive CD4+ cells marked long-lived donors when set against aged donors.

Sequenced input: blood. The TCR originated in a woman younger than 45 in good health.

CDR3 nucleotide sequence: TGTGCCAGCAGTTACGAGGCTAGCGGGAGGCCATCAGATACGCAGTATTTT. Translated: CASSYEASGRPSDTQYF. The chain employs TRBV6-5 and TRBJ2-3, with 11 positions matching TRBD2. J gave up 4 bases and V 2 bases, and 8 bases lay outside the gene matches. The CDR3 totals 17 residues. CDR1 is MNHEY, CDR2 SVGAGI, per germline.